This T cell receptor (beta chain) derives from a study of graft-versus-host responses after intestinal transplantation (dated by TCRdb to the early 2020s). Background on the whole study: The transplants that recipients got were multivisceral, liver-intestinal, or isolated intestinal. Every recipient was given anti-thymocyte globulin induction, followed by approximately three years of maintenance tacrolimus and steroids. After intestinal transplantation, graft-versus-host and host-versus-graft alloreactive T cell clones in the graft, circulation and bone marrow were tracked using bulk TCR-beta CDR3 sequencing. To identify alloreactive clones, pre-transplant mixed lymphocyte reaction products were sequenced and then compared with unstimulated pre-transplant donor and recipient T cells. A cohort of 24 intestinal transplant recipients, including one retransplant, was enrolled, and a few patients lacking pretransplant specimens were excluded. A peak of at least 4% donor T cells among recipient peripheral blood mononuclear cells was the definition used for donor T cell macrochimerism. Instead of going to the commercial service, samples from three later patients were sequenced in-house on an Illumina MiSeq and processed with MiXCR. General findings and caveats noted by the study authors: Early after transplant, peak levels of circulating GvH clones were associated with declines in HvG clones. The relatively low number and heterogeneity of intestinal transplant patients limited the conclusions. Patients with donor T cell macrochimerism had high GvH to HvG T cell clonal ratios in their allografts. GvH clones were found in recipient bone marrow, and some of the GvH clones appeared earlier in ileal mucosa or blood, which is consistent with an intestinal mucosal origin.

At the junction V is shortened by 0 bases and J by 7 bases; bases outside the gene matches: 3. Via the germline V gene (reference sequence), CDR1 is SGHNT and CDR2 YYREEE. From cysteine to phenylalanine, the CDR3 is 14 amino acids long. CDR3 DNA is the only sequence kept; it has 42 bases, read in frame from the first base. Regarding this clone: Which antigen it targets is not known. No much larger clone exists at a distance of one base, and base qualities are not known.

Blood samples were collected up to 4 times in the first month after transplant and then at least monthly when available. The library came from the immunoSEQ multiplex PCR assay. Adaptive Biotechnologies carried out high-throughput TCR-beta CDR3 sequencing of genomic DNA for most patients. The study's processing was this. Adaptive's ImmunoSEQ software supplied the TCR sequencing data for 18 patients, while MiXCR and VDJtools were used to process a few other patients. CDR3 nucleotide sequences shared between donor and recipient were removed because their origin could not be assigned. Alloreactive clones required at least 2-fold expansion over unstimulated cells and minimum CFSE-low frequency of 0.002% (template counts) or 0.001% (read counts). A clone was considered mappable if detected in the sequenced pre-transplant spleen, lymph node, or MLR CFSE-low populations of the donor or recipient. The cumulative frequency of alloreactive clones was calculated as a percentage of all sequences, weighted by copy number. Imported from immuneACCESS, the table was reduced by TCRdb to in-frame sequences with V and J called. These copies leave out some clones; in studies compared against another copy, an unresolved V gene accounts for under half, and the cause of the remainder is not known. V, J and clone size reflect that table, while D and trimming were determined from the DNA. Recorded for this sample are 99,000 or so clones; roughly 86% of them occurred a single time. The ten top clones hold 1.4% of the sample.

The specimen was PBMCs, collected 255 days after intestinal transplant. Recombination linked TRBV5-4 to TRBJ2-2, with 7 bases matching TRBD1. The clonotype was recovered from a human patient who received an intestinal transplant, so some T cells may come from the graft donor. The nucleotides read TGTGCCAGCAGCTTGGCCGGGACAGTCGGGGAGCTGTTTTTT. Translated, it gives CASSLAGTVGELFF.